This T cell receptor beta chain was identified in a study of T cell responses to AZD1222 COVID-19 vaccine. This CDR3 comprises 12 residues. Germline V lookup: CDR1 SGHAT, CDR2 FQNNGV. Trimming removed 2 bases at V and 2 bases at J, with 1 base between. Method: immunoSEQ multiplex PCR; TCRdb's copy keeps in-frame clones and lacks some. The sample holds roughly 150,000 clones, about 89% seen once. Here the sequenced sample was peripheral blood, taken 28 days after the second AZD1222 dose. The source is an adult who received the AZD1222 COVID-19 vaccine. The chain has TRBV11-2 and TRBJ1-3; D gene ambiguous. For the CDR3, the DNA is TGTGCCAGCAGCTTAACTGGAAACACCATATATTTT. It is translated as CASSLTGNTIYF.